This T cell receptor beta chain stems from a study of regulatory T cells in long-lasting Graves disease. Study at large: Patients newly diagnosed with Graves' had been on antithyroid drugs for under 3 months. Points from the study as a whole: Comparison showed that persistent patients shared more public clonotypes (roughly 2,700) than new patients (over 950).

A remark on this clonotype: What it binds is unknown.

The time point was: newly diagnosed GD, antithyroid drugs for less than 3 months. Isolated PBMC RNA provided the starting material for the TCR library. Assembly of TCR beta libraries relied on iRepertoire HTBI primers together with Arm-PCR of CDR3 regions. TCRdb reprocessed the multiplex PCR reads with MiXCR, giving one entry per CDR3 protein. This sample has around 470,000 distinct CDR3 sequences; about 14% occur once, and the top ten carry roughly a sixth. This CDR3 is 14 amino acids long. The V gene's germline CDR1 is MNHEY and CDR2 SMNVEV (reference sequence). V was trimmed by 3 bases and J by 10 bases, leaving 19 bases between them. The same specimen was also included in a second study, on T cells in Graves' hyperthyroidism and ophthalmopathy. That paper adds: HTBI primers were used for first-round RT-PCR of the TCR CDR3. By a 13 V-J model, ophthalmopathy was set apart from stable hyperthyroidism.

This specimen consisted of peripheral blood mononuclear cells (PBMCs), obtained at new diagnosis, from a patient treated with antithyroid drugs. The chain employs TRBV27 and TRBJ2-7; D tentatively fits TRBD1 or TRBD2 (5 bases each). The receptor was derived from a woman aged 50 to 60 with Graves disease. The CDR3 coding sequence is TGTGCCAGCAGTTTGGCCGGGGCGAGAGATTCACAGTACTTC. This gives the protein CASSLAGARDSQYF.